Below are 20 T cell receptor beta chains sequenced from a single sample in a study of cytomegalovirus exposure and HLA in healthy donors. Vbeta (60) and Jbeta (13) primers were used in the PCR. Sequenced by immunoSEQ multiplex PCR; TCRdb stores in-frame clones only, minus some. Here the sample spans about 55,000 clones, 78% being singletons. Sequencing input: PBMCs. These receptors were taken from a female donor in good health and CMV-seronegative.

This CDR3 reads CASSDHGKRIEETQYF. CDR3 sequence (DNA): TGTGCCAGCAGTGACCACGGGAAGCGGATTGAGGAGACCCAGTACTTC. The V gene is TRBV6-1, the J gene TRBJ2-5; perhaps TRBD2 as D (5 bases). CDR1 and CDR2 from the germline V gene are MNHNS and SASEGT. Trimming left V 3 bases short and J 5 bases short, with 19 bases between. The CDR3 is 16 amino acids.

The rearrangement joins TRBV6-1 to TRBJ2-1; 8 nucleotides align to TRBD2. Germline V CDR1 and CDR2: MNHNS, SASEGT. This CDR3 comprises 15 residues. Trimming took 10 bases from V and 7 from J; bases not matched to a gene: 15. The CDR3 protein is CATKGGAGEANEQFF. In nucleotides, the CDR3 is TGTGCCACCAAGGGCGGAGCGGGGGAAGCAAATGAGCAGTTCTTC.

J is TRBJ1-2 and V is TRBV5-1, with a weak D call TRBD1 (5 bases). The V end lost 2 bases, the J end lost 1 base, and 6 bases lay between the germline ends. The CDR3 spans 13 residues. Germline assignment: CDR1 SGHRS and CDR2 YFSETQ. This CDR3 is CASSFDSNYGYTF. CDR3 DNA: TGCGCCAGCAGCTTTGACAGTAACTATGGCTACACCTTC.

The J gene is TRBJ1-5, the V gene TRBV19; D ambiguous. The V gene lost 6 bases and the J gene lost 7 bases, with 13 bases spanning the gap. The length of the CDR3 is 13 residues. Germline CDR1 reads LNHDA; CDR2 reads SQIVND (reference sequence). Written as DNA, the CDR3 is TGTGCCAGTAGCTTTCCGGGGAGGCAGCCCCAGCATTTT. Its protein product is CASSFPGRQPQHF.

V gene TRBV28 combines with J gene TRBJ2-7; 7 bases line up with TRBD1. This CDR3 has 14 amino acids. Germline assignment: CDR1 MDHEN and CDR2 SYDVKM. The V segment lost 8 bases and the J segment 4 bases; nucleotides outside the gene matches: 11. The CDR3 is CASRAEPGQYEQYF. CDR3 coding DNA: TGTGCCAGCCGGGCCGAACCGGGACAGTACGAGCAGTACTTC. The full variable domain, in which reference TRBV28 and TRBJ2-7 provide the parts outside the CDR3, is DVKVTQSSRYLVKRTGEKVFLECVQDMDHENMFWYRQDPGLGLRLIYFSYDVKMKEKGDIPEGYSVSREKKERFSLILESASTNQTSMYLCASRAEPGQYEQYFGPGTRLTVT.

This clone has only a few counts. The rearrangement uses TRBV4-1 and TRBJ1-1; D gene ambiguous. Germline CDR1 MGHRA, CDR2 YSYEKL. The CDR3 runs to 15 residues. Trimming stripped 2 bases from V and 2 bases from J, with 12 bases between. The DNA of the CDR3 is TGCGCCAGCAGCCAATACTCGGTTTACAACACTGAAGCTTTCTTT. Translated, it gives CASSQYSVYNTEAFF.

This clone was seen just once. The chain carries TRBV5-6 and TRBJ1-2; D is unclear. The length of the CDR3 is 16 residues. The ends were cut back, 1 base at V and 4 bases at J, with 17 bases in the middle. Germline V lookup: CDR1 SGHDT, CDR2 YYEEEE. The DNA for the CDR3 is TGTGCCAGCAGCTTGAGTGTGTCGGGTCTGAGCTATGGCTACACCTTC. Residues: CASSLSVSGLSYGYTF.

The gene calls are TRBV29-1 and TRBJ2-7; 9 bases align to TRBD1. Germline V gene sequence: CDR1 SQVTM, CDR2 ANQGSEA. This CDR3 spans 13 amino acids. With 6 bases clipped from V and 5 bases from J, the junction kept 8 bases outside the gene matches. As DNA, the CDR3 is TGCAGCGTGAAGGGACAGGGTCCCAACGAGCAGTACTTC. This encodes CSVKGQGPNEQYF.

The chain links TRBV28 to TRBJ1-4; 8 bases map to TRBD1. Germline-derived CDR1 and CDR2 are MDHEN and SYDVKM. CDR3 length: 15 residues. The V gene end was trimmed by 5 bases and the J gene end by 3 bases; junction bases not matched to a gene: 5. CDR3 in DNA: TGTGCCAGCAGTCCACCGGGACAGGCTAATGAAAAACTGTTTTTT. As protein: CASSPPGQANEKLFF.

The chain couples TRBV30 to TRBJ2-7; D not certain. Germline CDR1 reads GTSNPN; CDR2 reads SVGIG (reference sequence). Trimming cost V 1 base and J 11 bases, with 12 bases left between them. The CDR3 sequence is 11 residues long. CDR3 protein: CAWSGKAEKYF. For the CDR3, the DNA is TGTGCCTGGAGTGGGAAGGCGGAAAAGTACTTC.

A few counts support this clone. V usage is TRBV10-3 and J usage is TRBJ1-6; D is uncertain. The CDR3 loop spans 14 amino acids. The V end lost 7 bases, the J end lost 7 bases, and 14 bases lay between the germline ends. Germline V CDR1 and CDR2: ENHRY, SYGVKD. In DNA, the CDR3 is TGTGCCATCAATCCCGGGGTTACGAATTCACCCCTCCACTTT. This sequence encodes CAINPGVTNSPLHF.

CDR3 nucleotide sequence: TGTGCCGGCAAGGGGGACAGGGCTGGAAACACCATATATTTT. Amino acid sequence: CAGKGDRAGNTIYF. This rearrangement joins TRBV2 to TRBJ1-3; 9 nucleotides align to TRBD1. With V trimmed by 11 bases and J by 2 bases, 7 bases remained unmatched. CDR3 length equals 14 residues. CDR1 and CDR2 (germline): SNHLY, FYNNEI.

This chain uses TRBV6-5 with TRBJ2-7; 9 nucleotides agree with TRBD1. Germline V gene sequence: CDR1 MNHEY, CDR2 SVGAGI. The CDR3 length is 15 residues. V gave up 7 bases and J gave up 11 bases; unmatched junction bases: 18. The CDR3 protein is CASKTTGTGPRMEYF. CDR3 DNA: TGTGCCAGCAAAACCACCGGGACAGGGCCTCGAATGGAGTACTTC.

The chain joins TRBV10-3 to TRBJ1-2; TRBD1 might be the D (5 bases). Trimming stripped 5 bases from V and 3 bases from J, with 16 bases between. Germline V gene lookup returns CDR1 ENHRY and CDR2 SYGVKD. The CDR3 runs 15 residues. The CDR3 sequence is CAISTPQVSYYGYTF. The CDR3 nucleotides read TGTGCCATCAGTACTCCACAGGTCTCCTACTATGGCTACACCTTC.

The V call is TRBV19, the J call TRBJ1-5, with TRBD1 identical over 7 bases. CDR1 and CDR2 from the germline V gene are LNHDA and SQIVND (reference sequence). This CDR3 has 12 amino acids. The V and J ends lost 10 bases and 15 bases, in that order; junction bases with no gene match: 15. CDR3 DNA sequence: TGTGCCACCGGAGTAAAGACAGGGCCTAGGCATTTT. Protein sequence: CATGVKTGPRHF.

The chain carries TRBV4-3 and TRBJ2-5; a weak D match, TRBD2 (5 bases). This CDR3 is built from 13 residues. Germline V CDR1 and CDR2: LGHNA, YSLEER. V was trimmed by 4 bases and J by 11 bases, leaving 17 bases between them. CDR3 bases: TGCGCCAGCAGCCCTAGAGAAGGAAGGGAGCAGTACTTC. Translation: CASSPREGREQYF.

The table lists this clone with a count of one. The V call is TRBV5-1, the J call TRBJ2-2; D is perhaps TRBD1 (6 bases). Germline loops: CDR1 SGHRS, CDR2 YFSETQ. The CDR3 covers 15 residues. Trimming took off 4 bases at V and 0 bases at J, with 10 bases between the two ends. Here the CDR3 DNA reads TGCGCCAGCAGCCTAGGGACACCGAACACCGGGGAGCTGTTTTTT. The encoded protein is CASSLGTPNTGELFF.

This chain joins TRBV6-1 and TRBJ2-7; D gene ambiguous. CDR3 size: 13 residues. CDR1 is MNHNS and CDR2 is SASEGT in the germline V gene. V was pared by 6 bases and J by 2 bases, with 11 bases between. The CDR3 DNA is TGTGCCAGCAGAATGGCCGCGGCCTACGAGCAGTACTTC. It encodes CASRMAAAYEQYF.

This clone has just a few counts. The chain employs TRBV11-2 and TRBJ2-3, with no clear D. Germline V gene data show CDR1 as SGHAT and CDR2 as FQNNGV. The V gene lost 5 bases and the J gene lost 2 bases, with 11 bases spanning the gap. This CDR3 has 14 amino acids. The CDR3 DNA follows: TGTGCCAGCAGCCACTTACTGAACACAGATACGCAGTATTTT. The encoded protein is CASSHLLNTDTQYF.

The rearrangement uses TRBV6-5 and TRBJ2-7, with 10 bases lining up with TRBD1. This CDR3 is 14 amino acids long. V was clipped by 7 bases and J by 3 bases; unmatched bases: 6. The germline gives CDR1 MNHEY, CDR2 SVGAGI. The CDR3 DNA is TGTGCCAGCACTGGGGGGACAGGGGTCTACGAGCAGTACTTC. Protein: CASTGGTGVYEQYF.